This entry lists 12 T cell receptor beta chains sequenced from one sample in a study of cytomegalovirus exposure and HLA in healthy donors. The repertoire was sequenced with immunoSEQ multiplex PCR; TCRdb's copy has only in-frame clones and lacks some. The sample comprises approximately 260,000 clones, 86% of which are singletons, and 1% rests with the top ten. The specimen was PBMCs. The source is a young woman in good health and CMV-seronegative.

DNA for the CDR3: TGTGCCAGCAGTTCGCTAGCGGGAGTAGGGACAGATACGCAGTATTTT. It translates to CASSSLAGVGTDTQYF. The chain carries TRBV6-5 and TRBJ2-3, with TRBD2 identical over 10 bases. The CDR3 contains 16 residues. Germline loops: CDR1 MNHEY, CDR2 SVGAGI. V trimming: 4 bases; J trimming: 3 bases; junction bases outside the gene matches: 7.

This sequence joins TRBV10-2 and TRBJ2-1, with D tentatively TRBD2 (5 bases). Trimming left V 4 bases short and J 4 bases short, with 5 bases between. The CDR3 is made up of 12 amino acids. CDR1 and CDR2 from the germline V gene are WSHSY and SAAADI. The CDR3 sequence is CASSGGYNEQFF. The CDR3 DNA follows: TGCGCCAGCAGTGGAGGGTACAATGAGCAGTTCTTC.

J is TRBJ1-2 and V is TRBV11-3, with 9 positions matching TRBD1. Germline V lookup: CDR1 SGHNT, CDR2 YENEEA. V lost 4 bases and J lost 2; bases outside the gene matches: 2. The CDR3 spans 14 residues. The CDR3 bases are TGTGCCAGCAGCTACGGACAGGGGAACTATGGCTACACCTTC. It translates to CASSYGQGNYGYTF.

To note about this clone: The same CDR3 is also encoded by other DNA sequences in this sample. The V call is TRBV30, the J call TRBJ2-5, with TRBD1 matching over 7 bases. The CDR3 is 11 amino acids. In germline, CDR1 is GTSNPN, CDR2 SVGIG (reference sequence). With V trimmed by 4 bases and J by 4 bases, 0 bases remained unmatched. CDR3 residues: CAWTGGETQYF. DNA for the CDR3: TGTGCCTGGACAGGGGGAGAGACCCAGTACTTC.

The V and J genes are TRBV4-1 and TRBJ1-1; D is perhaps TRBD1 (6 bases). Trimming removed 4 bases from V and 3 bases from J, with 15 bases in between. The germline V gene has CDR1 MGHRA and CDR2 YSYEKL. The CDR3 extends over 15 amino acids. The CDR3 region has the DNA TGCGCCAGCAGCCTCGAATGGGACACCGACACTGAAGCTTTCTTT. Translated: CASSLEWDTDTEAFF.

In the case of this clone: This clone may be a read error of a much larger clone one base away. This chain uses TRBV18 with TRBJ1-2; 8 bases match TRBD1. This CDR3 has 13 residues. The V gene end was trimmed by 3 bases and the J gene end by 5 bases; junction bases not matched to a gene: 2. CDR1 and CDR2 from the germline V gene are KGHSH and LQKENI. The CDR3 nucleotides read TGTGCCAGCTCACCGACAGGGGAGTATGGCTACACCTTC. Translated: CASSPTGEYGYTF.

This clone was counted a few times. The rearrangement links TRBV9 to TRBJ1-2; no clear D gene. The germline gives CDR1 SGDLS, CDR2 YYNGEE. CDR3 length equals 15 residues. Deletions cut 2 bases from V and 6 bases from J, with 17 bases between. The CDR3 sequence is CASSVGGTLVDGYTF. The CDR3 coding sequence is TGTGCCAGCAGCGTCGGCGGAACCCTGGTCGATGGCTACACCTTC.

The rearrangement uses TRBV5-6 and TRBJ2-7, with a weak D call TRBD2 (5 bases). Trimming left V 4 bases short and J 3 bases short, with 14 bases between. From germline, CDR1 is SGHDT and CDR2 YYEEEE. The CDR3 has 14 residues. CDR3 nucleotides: TGTGCCAGCAGCCCGGGGAAGGGTAACTACGAGCAGTACTTC. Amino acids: CASSPGKGNYEQYF.

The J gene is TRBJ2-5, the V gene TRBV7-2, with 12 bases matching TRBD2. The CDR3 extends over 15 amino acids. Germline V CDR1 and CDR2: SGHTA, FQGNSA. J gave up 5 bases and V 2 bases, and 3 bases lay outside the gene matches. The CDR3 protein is CASSLSGLAGETQYF. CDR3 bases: TGTGCCAGCAGCTTATCTGGACTAGCGGGGGAGACCCAGTACTTC. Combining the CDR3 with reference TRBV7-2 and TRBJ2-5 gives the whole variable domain GAGVSQSPSNKVTEKGKDVELRCDPISGHTALYWYRQSLGQGLEFLIYFQGNSAPDKSGLPSDRFSAERTGGSVSTLTIQRTQQEDSAVYLCASSLSGLAGETQYFGPGTRLLVL.

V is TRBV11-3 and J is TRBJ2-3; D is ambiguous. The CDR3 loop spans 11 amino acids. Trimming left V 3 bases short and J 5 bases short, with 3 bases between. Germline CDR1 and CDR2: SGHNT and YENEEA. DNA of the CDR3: TGTGCCAGCAGCTTGCGAGATACGCAGTATTTT. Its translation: CASSLRDTQYF.

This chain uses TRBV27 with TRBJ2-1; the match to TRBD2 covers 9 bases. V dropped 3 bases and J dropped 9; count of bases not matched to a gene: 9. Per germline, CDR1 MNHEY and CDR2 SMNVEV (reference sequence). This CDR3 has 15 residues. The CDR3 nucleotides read TGTGCCAGCAGTTTCCGGGAGCGGGGGGACAGTGAGCAGTTCTTC. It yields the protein CASSFRERGDSEQFF.

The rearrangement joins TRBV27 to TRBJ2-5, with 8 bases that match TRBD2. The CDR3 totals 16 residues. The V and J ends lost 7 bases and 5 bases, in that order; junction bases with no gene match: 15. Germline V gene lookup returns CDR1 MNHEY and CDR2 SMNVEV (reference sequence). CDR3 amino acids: CASKTNERGLWETQYF. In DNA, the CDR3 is TGTGCCAGCAAAACTAATGAGCGGGGGCTCTGGGAGACCCAGTACTTC.